A single sample is the source of the 26 T cell receptor beta chains below, sequenced in a study of blood T cell repertoires in COVID-19. The data were produced by immunoSEQ multiplex PCR, yet TCRdb's version contains in-frame clones alone and is incomplete. The sample includes about 160,000 clones, about 85% of them seen just once. The sequencing sample was made of peripheral blood. The source is a human donor with acute or convalescent COVID-19. The donor label of this sample is uncertain.

The chain carries TRBV19 and TRBJ2-1; D possibly corresponds to TRBD2 (5 bases). Germline V gene sequence: CDR1 LNHDA, CDR2 SQIVND (reference sequence). V dropped 6 bases and J dropped 0 bases, with 18 bases sitting between them. This CDR3 has 17 amino acids. The CDR3 loop is CASSYSEGPSSYNEQFF. DNA for the CDR3: TGTGCCAGTAGCTACAGCGAGGGCCCCAGCTCCTACAATGAGCAGTTCTTC.

CDR3 region: CASTTGGSLGANVLTF. The CDR3 DNA reads TGTGCCAGTACTACAGGGGGTAGCCTTGGGGCCAACGTCCTGACTTTC. The rearrangement links TRBV19 to TRBJ2-6; 8 nucleotides agree with TRBD1. V trimming: 7 bases; J trimming: 3 bases; junction bases outside the gene matches: 8. CDR1 is LNHDA, CDR2 SQIVND, per germline (reference sequence). The length of the CDR3 is 16 residues.

The rearrangement uses TRBV30 and TRBJ2-3; 9 bases fit TRBD1. Trimming at V came to 3 bases and at J to 2 bases, leaving 6 bases not matched to a gene. The CDR3 is 15 residues long. The V gene's germline CDR1 is GTSNPN and CDR2 SVGIG (reference sequence). DNA for the CDR3: TGTGCCTGGAGCCCACAGGGGGCACCCACAGATACGCAGTATTTT. Translation gives CAWSPQGAPTDTQYF.

The rearrangement joins TRBV27 to TRBJ1-1, with a weak D call TRBD1 (5 bases). This CDR3 is 13 amino acids long. Germline assignment: CDR1 MNHEY and CDR2 SMNVEV (reference sequence). V was clipped by 5 bases and J by 10 bases, with 17 bases between them. The CDR3 DNA reads TGTGCCAGCAGTCCCCAGGGCAGCCTACGAGCTTTCTTT. Translation gives CASSPQGSLRAFF.

This chain uses TRBV6-2 or TRBV6-3 with TRBJ1-5; the match to TRBD1 covers 7 bases. Germline CDR1 reads MNHEY; CDR2 reads SVGEGT. The V gene end was trimmed by 7 bases and the J gene end by 0 bases; junction bases not matched to a gene: 9. CDR3 length: 16 amino acids. The CDR3 nucleotides read TGTGCCAGCACCCCCGGGGACAGTGTTAGCAATCAGCCCCAGCATTTT. Amino acid sequence: CASTPGDSVSNQPQHF.

The V and J genes are TRBV28 and TRBJ1-1; D is ambiguous. The germline V gene has CDR1 MDHEN and CDR2 SYDVKM. CDR3 size: 11 residues. Trimming took 6 bases from V and 7 from J, leaving 9 bases between them. The CDR3 nucleotides are TGTGCCAGCAGATTCACATTTGAAGCTTTCTTT. Its protein is CASRFTFEAFF.

This clone was detected a few times. The chain combines TRBV15 with TRBJ2-2; no clear D gene. Germline V gives CDR1 LNHNV, CDR2 YYDKDF (reference sequence). The length of the CDR3 is 14 residues. Trimming cost V 6 bases and J 2 bases, with 10 bases left between them. CDR3: CATRTTPNTGELFF. The CDR3, as DNA: TGTGCCACCAGAACGACTCCCAACACCGGGGAGCTGTTTTTT. Filled out from reference TRBV15 and TRBJ2-2, the complete variable domain reads DAMVIQNPRYQVTQFGKPVTLSCSQTLNHNVMYWYQQKSSQAPKLLFHYYDKDFNNEADTPDNFQSRRPNTSFCFLDIRSPGLGDTAMYLCATRTTPNTGELFFGEGSRLTVL.

A single count supports this clone. The rearrangement uses TRBV6-5 and TRBJ1-1; D ambiguous. CDR1 is MNHEY and CDR2 is SVGAGI in the germline V gene. The CDR3 contains 13 residues. The ends were cut back, 6 bases at V and 1 base at J, with 9 bases in the middle. The CDR3 reads CASRSIRNTEAFF. The DNA for the CDR3 is TGTGCCAGCAGATCTATTAGGAACACTGAAGCTTTCTTT.

This sequence joins TRBV30 and TRBJ2-4; 8 bases line up with TRBD1. Unmatched junction bases numbered 9, after V lost 0 bases and J lost 8 bases. Germline-derived CDR1 and CDR2 are GTSNPN and SVGIG (reference sequence). The CDR3 contains 15 residues. In DNA, the CDR3 is TGTGCCTGGAGTGTTCCCAGGGGGCTTTGGGACATTCAGTACTTC. Translation: CAWSVPRGLWDIQYF.

The V call is TRBV4-2, the J call TRBJ1-5, with TRBD1 matching 7 bases. The CDR3 has 15 residues. Germline V lookup: CDR1 LGHNA, CDR2 YNFKEQ. With V trimmed by 3 bases and J by 2 bases, 4 bases remained unmatched. The CDR3 reads CASSQTGPRNQPQHF. In DNA, the CDR3 is TGTGCCAGCAGCCAGACAGGGCCTCGCAATCAGCCCCAGCATTTT.

This chain joins TRBV3-1 (or the pseudogene TRBV3-2) and TRBJ2-2; tentative D call: TRBD1 (5 bases). Germline lookup yields CDR1 LGHDT and CDR2 YNNKEL (reference sequence). This CDR3 is built from 16 residues. V was trimmed by 2 bases and J by 5 bases, leaving 15 bases between them. The CDR3 region has the DNA TGTGCCAGCAGCCAACGGACACCGTATGGTACCGGGGAGCTGTTTTTT. Translating gives CASSQRTPYGTGELFF.

V gene TRBV29-1 combines with J gene TRBJ2-7; 7 positions match TRBD1. V lost 4 bases, J lost 5 bases, and 5 bases stayed unmatched. CDR1 is SQVTM and CDR2 is ANQGSEA in the germline V gene. The CDR3 is 12 residues long. The chain's CDR3 is CSVVTGFHEQYF. The CDR3 coding sequence is TGCAGCGTTGTGACAGGGTTCCACGAGCAGTACTTC.

This clone is a singleton in its sample. The chain has TRBV10-1 and TRBJ2-2, with a possible D match to TRBD1 (5 bases). V lost 6 bases and J lost 7, with 9 bases in between. This CDR3 comprises 12 residues. Per germline, CDR1 WNHNN and CDR2 SYGVQD (reference sequence). The CDR3 DNA follows: TGCGCCAGCAGCGACAGTCTCGGGGAGCTGTTTTTT. It translates to CASSDSLGELFF.

Worth noting for this clone: The sample holds other DNA sequences that translate to the same CDR3. The gene calls are TRBV29-1 and TRBJ2-7, with D possibly matching TRBD2 (7 bases). The V end lost 4 bases, the J end lost 0 bases, and 10 bases lay between the germline ends. In germline, CDR1 is SQVTM, CDR2 ANQGSEA. The CDR3 sequence is 13 residues long. CDR3 in DNA: TGCAGCGTTGCGGGGGGCCGCTCCTACGAGCAGTACTTC. It yields the protein CSVAGGRSYEQYF.

This clone was detected only a few times. The chain couples TRBV5-1 to TRBJ1-6; TRBD1 matches at 7 bases. The length of the CDR3 is 15 residues. V lost 7 bases, J lost 2 bases, and 6 bases stayed unmatched. Germline V gene lookup returns CDR1 SGHRS and CDR2 YFSETQ. In nucleotides, the CDR3 is TGCGCCAGCCAGACAGGGAGTACCTATAATTCACCCCTCCACTTT. Its protein is CASQTGSTYNSPLHF.

The chain couples TRBV29-1 to TRBJ1-5, with TRBD1 identical over 12 bases. Trimming cost V 6 bases and J 7 bases; bases outside gene matches: 7. The CDR3 has 14 amino acids. Germline V gene sequence: CDR1 SQVTM, CDR2 ANQGSEA. The CDR3 region has the DNA TGCAGCGTCCAGGGACAGGGGGCAGGGCAGCCCCAGCATTTT. The encoded protein is CSVQGQGAGQPQHF.

There are many counts of this clone. The V and J genes are TRBV6-5 and TRBJ2-2, with D perhaps matching TRBD1 (5 bases). The V end lost 7 bases, the J end lost 2 bases, and 11 bases lay between the germline ends. CDR3 length: 14 amino acids. The germline V gene encodes CDR1 MNHEY and CDR2 SVGAGI. The CDR3 is CASILTGNTGELFF. CDR3 nucleotides: TGTGCCAGCATTCTAACAGGAAACACCGGGGAGCTGTTTTTT.

This chain connects TRBV6-1 to TRBJ1-1, with D unclear. This CDR3 is built from 14 residues. CDR1 and CDR2 from the germline V gene are MNHNS and SASEGT. The V end was cut by 3 bases, the J end by 1 base, with 9 bases between. In DNA, the CDR3 is TGTGCCAGCAGTGATCGAGGGCCGAACACTGAAGCTTTCTTT. Translation: CASSDRGPNTEAFF.

CDR3 sequence (DNA): TGTGCCAGCAGCGCCCCGGGCGGGGTGAACACTGAAGCTTTCTTT. This codes for CASSAPGGVNTEAFF. The chain employs TRBV9 and TRBJ1-1; D gene unclear. Germline V gene data show CDR1 as SGDLS and CDR2 as YYNGEE. The V and J ends lost 3 bases and 0 bases respectively, with 12 bases between them. This CDR3 comprises 15 residues. Variable domain in full (rest from reference TRBV9 and TRBJ1-1): DSGVTQTPKHLITATGQRVTLRCSPRSGDLSVYWYQQSLDQGLQFLIQYYNGEERAKGNILERFSAQQFPDLHSELNLSSLELGDSALYFCASSAPGGVNTEAFFGQGTRLTVV.

The rearrangement joins TRBV4-2 to TRBJ2-5; 10 nucleotides line up with TRBD2. Germline CDR1 LGHNA, CDR2 YNFKEQ. V dropped 0 bases and J dropped 2; count of bases not matched to a gene: 3. There are 16 residues in the CDR3. Here the CDR3 DNA reads TGTGCCAGCAGCCAAGAACAGCGGGGGGGACAAGAGACCCAGTACTTC. Translation gives CASSQEQRGGQETQYF.

The CDR3 loop is CSVRPGQRNTEAFF. The CDR3, as DNA: TGCAGCGTAAGACCGGGACAGCGGAACACTGAAGCTTTCTTT. The chain uses TRBV29-1 and TRBJ1-1, with TRBD1 matching 7 bases. Unmatched junction bases numbered 8, after V lost 6 bases and J lost 1 base. Germline V gene data show CDR1 as SQVTM and CDR2 as ANQGSEA. This CDR3 is 14 amino acids long.

The chain recombines TRBV3-1 (or the pseudogene TRBV3-2) with TRBJ2-5, with no clear D. The germline gives CDR1 LGHDT, CDR2 YNNKEL (reference sequence). CDR3 length equals 11 residues. The ends were cut back, 3 bases at V and 4 bases at J, with 3 bases in the middle. The DNA for the CDR3 is TGTGCCAGCAGCCATAGAGAGACCCAGTACTTC. This gives the protein CASSHRETQYF.

V is TRBV24-1 and J is TRBJ2-2, with D perhaps TRBD1 (6 bases). The V end was cut by 3 bases, the J end by 4 bases, with 20 bases between. This CDR3 is built from 18 residues. Germline V gene data show CDR1 as KGHDR and CDR2 as SFDVKD. Here the CDR3 reads CATSDKYRAMGRTGELFF. DNA of the CDR3: TGTGCCACCAGTGATAAATACAGGGCCATGGGACGCACCGGGGAGCTGTTTTTT.

This chain links TRBV7-5 with TRBJ2-2; the table's D call TRBD2 went unverified against the DNA. TRBV7-5 is described as a pseudogene. The CDR3 length is 17 residues. The chain's CDR3 is CVRSLSLAGAPGGELFF. DNA of the CDR3: TGTGTCAGAAGCTTGTCACTAGCGGGGGCCCCCGGCGGGGAGCTGTTTTTT.

This sequence joins TRBV18 and TRBJ2-7, with 7 bases aligning to TRBD2. The CDR3 loop spans 14 amino acids. Germline V CDR1 and CDR2: KGHSH, LQKENI. The trim removed 5 bases at V and 1 base at J, leaving 5 bases unmatched. Here the CDR3 reads CASSARGTSYEQYF. DNA for the CDR3: TGTGCCAGCTCAGCGCGGGGGACTTCCTACGAGCAGTACTTC.

V usage is TRBV27 and J usage is TRBJ1-4; D might be TRBD1 (5 bases). V was cut by 7 bases and J by 4 bases, with 13 bases left in between. The germline gives CDR1 MNHEY, CDR2 SMNVEV (reference sequence). The CDR3 is 14 residues long. CDR3 amino acids: CASTRGLGNEKLFF. CDR3 in DNA: TGTGCCAGCACTCGGGGGTTGGGTAATGAAAAACTGTTTTTT.